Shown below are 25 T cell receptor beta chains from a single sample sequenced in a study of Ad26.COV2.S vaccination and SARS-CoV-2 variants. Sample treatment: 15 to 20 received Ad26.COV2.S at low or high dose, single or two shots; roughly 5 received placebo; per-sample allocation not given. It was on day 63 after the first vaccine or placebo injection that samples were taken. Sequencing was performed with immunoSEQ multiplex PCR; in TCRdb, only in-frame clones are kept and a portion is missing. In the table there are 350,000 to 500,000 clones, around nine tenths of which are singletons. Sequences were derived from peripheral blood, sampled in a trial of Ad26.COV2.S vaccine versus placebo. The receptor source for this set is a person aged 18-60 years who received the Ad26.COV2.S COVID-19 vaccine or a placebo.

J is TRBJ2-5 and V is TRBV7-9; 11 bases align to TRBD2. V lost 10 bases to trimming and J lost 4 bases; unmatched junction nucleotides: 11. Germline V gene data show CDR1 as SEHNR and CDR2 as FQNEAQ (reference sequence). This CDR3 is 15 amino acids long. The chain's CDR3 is CAITRLAGLGETQYF. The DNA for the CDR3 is TGTGCCATCACCCGACTAGCGGGATTGGGAGAGACCCAGTACTTC.

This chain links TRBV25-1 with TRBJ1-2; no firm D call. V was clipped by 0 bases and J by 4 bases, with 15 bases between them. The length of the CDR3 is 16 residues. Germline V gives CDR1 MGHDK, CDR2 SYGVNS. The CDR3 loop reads CASSEYFPRESYGYTF. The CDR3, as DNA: TGTGCCAGCAGTGAATATTTCCCACGGGAGAGCTATGGCTACACCTTC.

The CDR3: CAWSVSTANVLTF. The CDR3 DNA is TGTGCCTGGAGTGTTAGTACGGCCAACGTCCTGACTTTC. The chain recombines TRBV30 with TRBJ2-6; D is uncertain. V lost 0 bases to trimming and J lost 6 bases, with 6 bases between them. The germline V gene encodes CDR1 GTSNPN and CDR2 SVGIG (reference sequence). This CDR3 comprises 13 residues.

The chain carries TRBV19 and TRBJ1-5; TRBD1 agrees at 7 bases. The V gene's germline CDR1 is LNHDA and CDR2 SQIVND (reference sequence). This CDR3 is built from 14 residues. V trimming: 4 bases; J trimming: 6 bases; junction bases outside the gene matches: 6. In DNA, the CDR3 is TGTGCCAGTAGTACCCGACAGGGACTTCAGCCCCAGCATTTT. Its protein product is CASSTRQGLQPQHF. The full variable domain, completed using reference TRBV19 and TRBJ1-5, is DGGITQSPKYLFRKEGQNVTLSCEQNLNHDAMYWYRQDPGQGLRLIYYSQIVNDFQKGDIAEGYSVSREKKESFPLTVTSAQKNPTAFYLCASSTRQGLQPQHFGDGTRLSIL.

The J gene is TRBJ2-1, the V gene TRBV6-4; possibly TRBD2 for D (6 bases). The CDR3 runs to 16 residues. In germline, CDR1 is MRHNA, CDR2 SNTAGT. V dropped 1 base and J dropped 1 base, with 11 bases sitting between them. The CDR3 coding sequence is TGTGCCAGCAGTGACTTGGGGCTAGCGTCCTACAATGAGCAGTTCTTC. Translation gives CASSDLGLASYNEQFF.

The CDR3 loop is CASSVVQKNTEAFF. CDR3 nucleotide sequence: TGTGCCAGCAGCGTAGTACAAAAGAACACTGAAGCTTTCTTT. The chain recombines TRBV9 with TRBJ1-1; D is ambiguous. The CDR3 covers 14 residues. Trimming took 0 bases from V and 1 from J, leaving 7 bases between them. The germline V gene encodes CDR1 SGDLS and CDR2 YYNGEE. Variable domain in full (rest from reference TRBV9 and TRBJ1-1): DSGVTQTPKHLITATGQRVTLRCSPRSGDLSVYWYQQSLDQGLQFLIQYYNGEERAKGNILERFSAQQFPDLHSELNLSSLELGDSALYFCASSVVQKNTEAFFGQGTRLTVV.

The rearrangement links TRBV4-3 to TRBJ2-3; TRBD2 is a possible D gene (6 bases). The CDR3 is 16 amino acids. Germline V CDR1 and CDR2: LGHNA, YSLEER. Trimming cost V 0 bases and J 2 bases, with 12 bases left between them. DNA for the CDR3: TGCGCCAGCAGCCAAGATTGGAGGGGTCCCACAGATACGCAGTATTTT. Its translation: CASSQDWRGPTDTQYF.

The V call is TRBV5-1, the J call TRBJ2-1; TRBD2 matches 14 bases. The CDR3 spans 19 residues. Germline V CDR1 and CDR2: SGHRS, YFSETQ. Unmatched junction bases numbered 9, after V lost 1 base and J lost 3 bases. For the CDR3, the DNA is TGCGCCAGCAGCTTGCCTGGGACTAGCGGGAGCCAAGACTACAATGAGCAGTTCTTC. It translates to CASSLPGTSGSQDYNEQFF.

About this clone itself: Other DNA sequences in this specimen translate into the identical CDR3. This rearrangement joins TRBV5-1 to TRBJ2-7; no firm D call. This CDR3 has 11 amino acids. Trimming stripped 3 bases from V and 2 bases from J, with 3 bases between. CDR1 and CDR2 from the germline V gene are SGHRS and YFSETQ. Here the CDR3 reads CASSSPYEQYF. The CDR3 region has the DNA TGCGCCAGCAGCTCGCCCTACGAGCAGTACTTC.

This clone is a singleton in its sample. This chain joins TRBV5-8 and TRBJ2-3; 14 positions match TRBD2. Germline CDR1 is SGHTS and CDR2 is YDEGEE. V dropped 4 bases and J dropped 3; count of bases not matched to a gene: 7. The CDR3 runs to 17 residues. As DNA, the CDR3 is TGTGCCAGCAGCCTGGGACTAGCGGGAGCGGGGACAGATACGCAGTATTTT. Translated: CASSLGLAGAGTDTQYF.

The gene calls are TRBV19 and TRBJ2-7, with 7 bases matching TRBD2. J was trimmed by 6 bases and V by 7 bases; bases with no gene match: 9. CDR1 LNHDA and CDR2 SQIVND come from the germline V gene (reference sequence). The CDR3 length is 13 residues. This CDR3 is CASTSGIQGEQYF. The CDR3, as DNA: TGTGCCAGTACAAGCGGGATCCAGGGCGAGCAGTACTTC. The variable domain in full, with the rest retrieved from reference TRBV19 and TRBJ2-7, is DGGITQSPKYLFRKEGQNVTLSCEQNLNHDAMYWYRQDPGQGLRLIYYSQIVNDFQKGDIAEGYSVSREKKESFPLTVTSAQKNPTAFYLCASTSGIQGEQYFGPGTRLTVT.

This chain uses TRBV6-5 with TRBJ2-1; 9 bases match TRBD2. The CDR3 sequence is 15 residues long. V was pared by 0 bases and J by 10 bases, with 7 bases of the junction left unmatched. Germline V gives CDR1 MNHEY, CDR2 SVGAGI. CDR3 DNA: TGTGCCAGCAGTTACTCGCTAGCGGGGCCCGAAGAGCAGTTCTTC. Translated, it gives CASSYSLAGPEEQFF.

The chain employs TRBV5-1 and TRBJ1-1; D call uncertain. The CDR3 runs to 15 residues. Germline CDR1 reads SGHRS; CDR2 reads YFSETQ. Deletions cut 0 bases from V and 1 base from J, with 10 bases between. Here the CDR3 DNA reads TGCGCCAGCAGCTTGGTTGGCACCCCGAACACTGAAGCTTTCTTT. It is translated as CASSLVGTPNTEAFF.

CDR3 protein: CASSSTLQGLYNEQFF. CDR3 nucleotide sequence: TGTGCCAGCAGCTCAACGCTACAGGGGTTGTACAATGAGCAGTTCTTC. The chain combines TRBV9 with TRBJ2-1; 7 bases line up with TRBD1. With 4 bases clipped from V and 4 bases from J, the junction kept 11 bases outside the gene matches. The CDR3 runs 16 residues. Germline V gives CDR1 SGDLS, CDR2 YYNGEE.

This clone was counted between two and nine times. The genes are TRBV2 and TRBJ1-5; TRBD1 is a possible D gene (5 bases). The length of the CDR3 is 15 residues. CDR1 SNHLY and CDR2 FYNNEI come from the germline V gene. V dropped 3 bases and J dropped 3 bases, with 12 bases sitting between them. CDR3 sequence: CASSEFRDYNQPQHF. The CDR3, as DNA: TGTGCCAGCAGTGAGTTCCGGGACTACAATCAGCCCCAGCATTTT. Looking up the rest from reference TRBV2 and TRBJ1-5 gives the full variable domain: EPEVTQTPSHQVTQMGQEVILRCVPISNHLYFYWYRQILGQKVEFLVSFYNNEISEKSEIFDDQFSVERPDGSNFTLKIRSTKLEDSAMYFCASSEFRDYNQPQHFGDGTRLSIL.

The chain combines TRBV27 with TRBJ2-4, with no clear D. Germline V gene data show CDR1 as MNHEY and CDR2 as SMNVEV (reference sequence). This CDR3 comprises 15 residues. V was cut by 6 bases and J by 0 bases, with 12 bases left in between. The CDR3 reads CASSTDPLAKNIQYF. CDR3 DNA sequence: TGTGCCAGCAGCACCGACCCTCTAGCCAAAAACATTCAGTACTTC.

The CDR3: CASSSSRGPHEQYF. The CDR3 nucleotides are TGTGCCAGCAGCTCTTCCAGGGGTCCCCACGAGCAGTACTTC. The chain is built from TRBV11-2 and TRBJ2-7; tentative D call: TRBD1 (6 bases). V was cut by 4 bases and J by 5 bases, with 15 bases left in between. CDR1 and CDR2 from the germline V gene are SGHAT and FQNNGV. CDR3 length: 14 amino acids.

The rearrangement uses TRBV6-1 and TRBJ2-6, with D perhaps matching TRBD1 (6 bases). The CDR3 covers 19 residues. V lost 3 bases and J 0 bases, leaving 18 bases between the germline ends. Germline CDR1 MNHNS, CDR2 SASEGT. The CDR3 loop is CASSDEPRTANSGANVLTF. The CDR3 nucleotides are TGTGCCAGCAGTGACGAACCCCGGACAGCTAACTCTGGGGCCAACGTCCTGACTTTC.

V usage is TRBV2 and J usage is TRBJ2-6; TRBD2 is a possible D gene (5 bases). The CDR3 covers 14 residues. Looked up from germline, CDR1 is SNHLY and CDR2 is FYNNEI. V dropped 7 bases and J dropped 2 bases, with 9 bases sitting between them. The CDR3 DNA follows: TGTGCCAGCATTCGGGAAGCTGGGGCCAACGTCCTGACTTTC. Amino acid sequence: CASIREAGANVLTF.

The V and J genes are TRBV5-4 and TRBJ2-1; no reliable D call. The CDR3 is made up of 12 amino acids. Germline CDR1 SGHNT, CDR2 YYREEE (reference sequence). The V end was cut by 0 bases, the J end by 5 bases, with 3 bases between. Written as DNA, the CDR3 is TGTGCCAGCAGCTTGGAGCACAATGAGCAGTTCTTC. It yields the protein CASSLEHNEQFF.

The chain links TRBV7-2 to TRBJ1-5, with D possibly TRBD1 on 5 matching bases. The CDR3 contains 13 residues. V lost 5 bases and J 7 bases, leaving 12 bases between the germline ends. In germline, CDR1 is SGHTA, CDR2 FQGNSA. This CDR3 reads CASSPGTGQPQHF. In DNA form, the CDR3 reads TGTGCCAGCAGCCCGGGGACGGGGCAGCCCCAGCATTTT.

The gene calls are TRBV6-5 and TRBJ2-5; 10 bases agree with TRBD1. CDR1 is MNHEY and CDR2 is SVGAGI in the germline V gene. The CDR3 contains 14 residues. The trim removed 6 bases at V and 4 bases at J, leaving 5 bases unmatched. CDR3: CASSRGTGVETQYF. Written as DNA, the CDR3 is TGTGCCAGCAGCCGAGGGACAGGGGTAGAGACCCAGTACTTC.

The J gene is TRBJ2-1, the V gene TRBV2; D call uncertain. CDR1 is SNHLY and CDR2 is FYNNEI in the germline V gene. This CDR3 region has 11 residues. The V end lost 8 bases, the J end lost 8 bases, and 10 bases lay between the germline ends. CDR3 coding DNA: TGTGCCAGCCTCCTGACGGATGAGCAGTTCTTC. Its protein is CASLLTDEQFF.

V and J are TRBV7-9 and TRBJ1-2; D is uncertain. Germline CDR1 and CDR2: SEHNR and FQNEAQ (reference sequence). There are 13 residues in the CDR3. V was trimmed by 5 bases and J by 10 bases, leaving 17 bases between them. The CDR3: CASSTRYAPDYTF. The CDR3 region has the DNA TGTGCCAGCAGCACACGATACGCCCCGGACTACACCTTC.

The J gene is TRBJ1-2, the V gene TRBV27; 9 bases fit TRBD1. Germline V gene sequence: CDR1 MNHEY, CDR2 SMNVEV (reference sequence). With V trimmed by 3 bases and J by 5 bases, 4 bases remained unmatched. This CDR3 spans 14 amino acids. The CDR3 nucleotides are TGTGCCAGCAGTTTGGGACAGGGCTTTTATGGCTACACCTTC. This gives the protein CASSLGQGFYGYTF.